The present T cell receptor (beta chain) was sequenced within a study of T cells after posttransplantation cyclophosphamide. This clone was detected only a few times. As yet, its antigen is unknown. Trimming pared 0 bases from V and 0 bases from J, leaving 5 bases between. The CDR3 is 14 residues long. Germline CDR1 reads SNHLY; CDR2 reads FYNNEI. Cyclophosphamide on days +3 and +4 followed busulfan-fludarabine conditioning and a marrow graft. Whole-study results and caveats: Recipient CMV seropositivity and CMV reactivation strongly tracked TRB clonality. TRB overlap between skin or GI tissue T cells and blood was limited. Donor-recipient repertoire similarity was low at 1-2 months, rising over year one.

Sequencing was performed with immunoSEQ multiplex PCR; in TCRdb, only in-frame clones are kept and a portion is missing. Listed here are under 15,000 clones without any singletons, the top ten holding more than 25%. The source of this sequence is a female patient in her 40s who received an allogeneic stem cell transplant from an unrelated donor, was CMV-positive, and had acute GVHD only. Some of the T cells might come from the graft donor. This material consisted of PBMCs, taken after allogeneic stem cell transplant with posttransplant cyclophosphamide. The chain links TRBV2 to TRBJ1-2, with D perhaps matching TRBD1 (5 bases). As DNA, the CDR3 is TGTGCCAGCAGTGAAGCAGGGGCTAACTATGGCTACACCTTC. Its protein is CASSEAGANYGYTF.